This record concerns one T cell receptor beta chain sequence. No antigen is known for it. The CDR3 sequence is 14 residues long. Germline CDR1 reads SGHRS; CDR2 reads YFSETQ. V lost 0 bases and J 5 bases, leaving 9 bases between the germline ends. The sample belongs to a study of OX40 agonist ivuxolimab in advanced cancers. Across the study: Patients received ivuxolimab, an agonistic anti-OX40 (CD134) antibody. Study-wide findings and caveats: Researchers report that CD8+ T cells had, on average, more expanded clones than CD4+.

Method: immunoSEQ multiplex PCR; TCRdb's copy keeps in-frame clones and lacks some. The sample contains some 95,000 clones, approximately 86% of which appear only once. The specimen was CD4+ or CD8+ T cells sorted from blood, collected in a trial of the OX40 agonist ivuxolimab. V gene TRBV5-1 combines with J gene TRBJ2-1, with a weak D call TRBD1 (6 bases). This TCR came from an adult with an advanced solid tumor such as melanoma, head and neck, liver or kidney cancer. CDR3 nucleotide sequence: TGCGCCAGCAGCTTGGGGGACACAAACAATGAGCAGTTCTTC. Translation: CASSLGDTNNEQFF.